This section outlines one TCR beta chain sequence together with its context. The antigen is not known. The CDR3 sequence is 15 residues long. The data originate from a study of blood T cells in healthy people across ages. Study results and limitations: Diversity figures based on one million T cells were deemed too low. When set beside aged donors, long-lived donors presented more naive CD4+ cells and higher diversity.

For the second PCR, which ran for roughly 7 to 11 cycles, a sample-barcoded 5' primer and a J-beta primer mix were used. TCRdb reprocessed the 5' RACE reads with MiXCR, giving one entry per CDR3 protein. The repertoire has around 1.1 million distinct CDR3 sequences, 30% to 40% of them found once; the top ten carry roughly 14%. The sample consisted of blood. The source is a man aged 18 to 29 in good health. The chain links TRBV21-1 to TRBJ1-2; the table calls TRBD1, which could not be checked here. TRBV21-1 is a known pseudogene. The CDR3 protein is CASSKDAGESYGYTF. The CDR3, as DNA: TGTGCCAGCAGCAAAGATGCCGGGGAGTCATATGGCTACACCTTC.